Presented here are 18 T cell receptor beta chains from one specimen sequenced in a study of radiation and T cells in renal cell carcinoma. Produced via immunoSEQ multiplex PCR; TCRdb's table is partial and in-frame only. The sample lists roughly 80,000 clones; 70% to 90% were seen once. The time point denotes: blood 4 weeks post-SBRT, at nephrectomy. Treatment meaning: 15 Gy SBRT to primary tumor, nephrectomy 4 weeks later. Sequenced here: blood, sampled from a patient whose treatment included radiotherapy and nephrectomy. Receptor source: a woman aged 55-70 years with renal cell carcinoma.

The CDR3 sequence: CASSLVGRAGNTIYF. The CDR3 nucleotides are TGTGCCAGCAGCTTGGTGGGCAGGGCTGGAAACACCATATATTTT. The chain carries TRBV5-6 and TRBJ1-3, with D possibly being TRBD1 (5 bases). CDR1 is SGHDT, CDR2 YYEEEE, per germline. The CDR3 spans 15 residues. V lost 0 bases and J lost 2, with 9 bases in between.

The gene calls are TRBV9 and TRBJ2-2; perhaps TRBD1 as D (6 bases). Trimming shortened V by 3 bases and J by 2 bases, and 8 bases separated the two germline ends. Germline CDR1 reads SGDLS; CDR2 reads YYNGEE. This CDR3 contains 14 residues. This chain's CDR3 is CASSAGQNTGELFF. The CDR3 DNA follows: TGTGCCAGCAGCGCGGGACAAAACACCGGGGAGCTGTTTTTT.

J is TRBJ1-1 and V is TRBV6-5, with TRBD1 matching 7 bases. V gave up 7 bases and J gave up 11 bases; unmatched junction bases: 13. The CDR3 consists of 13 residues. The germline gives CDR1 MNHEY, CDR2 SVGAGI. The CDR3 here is CASTPDRLSGAFF. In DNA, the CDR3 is TGTGCCAGCACCCCGGACAGGCTGAGCGGGGCTTTCTTT.

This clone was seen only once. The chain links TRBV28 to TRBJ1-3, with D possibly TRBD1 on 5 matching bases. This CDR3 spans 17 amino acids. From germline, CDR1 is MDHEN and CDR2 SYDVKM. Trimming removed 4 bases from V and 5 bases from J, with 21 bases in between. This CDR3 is CASSYASLRDRRNTIYF. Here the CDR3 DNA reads TGTGCCAGCAGTTACGCCTCCCTTAGGGACCGGAGAAACACCATATATTTT.

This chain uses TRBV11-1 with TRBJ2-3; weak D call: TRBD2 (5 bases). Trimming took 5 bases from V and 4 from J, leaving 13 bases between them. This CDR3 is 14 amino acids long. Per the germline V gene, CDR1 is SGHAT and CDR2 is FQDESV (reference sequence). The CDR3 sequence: CASSRNGNSDTQYF. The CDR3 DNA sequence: TGTGCCAGCAGCCGGAACGGGAACTCAGATACGCAGTATTTT.

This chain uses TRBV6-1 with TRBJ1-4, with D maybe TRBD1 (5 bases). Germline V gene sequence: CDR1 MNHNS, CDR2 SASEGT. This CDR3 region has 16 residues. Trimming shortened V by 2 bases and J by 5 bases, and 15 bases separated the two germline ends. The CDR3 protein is CASSERLGRQNEKLFF. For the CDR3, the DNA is TGTGCCAGCAGTGAAAGGTTGGGCAGACAGAATGAAAAACTGTTTTTT.

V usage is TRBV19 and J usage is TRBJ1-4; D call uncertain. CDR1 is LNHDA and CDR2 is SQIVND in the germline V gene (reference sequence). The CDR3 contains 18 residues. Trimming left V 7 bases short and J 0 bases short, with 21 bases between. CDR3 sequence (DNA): TGTGCCAGTACCGCTTTTAAGGGAGGCCCTGCAACTAATGAAAAACTGTTTTTT. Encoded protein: CASTAFKGGPATNEKLFF.

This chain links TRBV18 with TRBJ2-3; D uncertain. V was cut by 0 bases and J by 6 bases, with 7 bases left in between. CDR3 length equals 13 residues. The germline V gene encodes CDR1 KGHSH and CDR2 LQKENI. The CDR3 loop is CASSPPGLDTQYF. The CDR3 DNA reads TGTGCCAGCTCACCACCGGGGTTGGATACGCAGTATTTT.

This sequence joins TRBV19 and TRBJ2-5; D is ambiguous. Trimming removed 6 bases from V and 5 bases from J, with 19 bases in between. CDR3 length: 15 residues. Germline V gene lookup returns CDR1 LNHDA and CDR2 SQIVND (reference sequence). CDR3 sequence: CASSTLGSVRETQYF. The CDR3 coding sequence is TGTGCCAGTAGCACCCTGGGAAGCGTGAGGGAGACCCAGTACTTC. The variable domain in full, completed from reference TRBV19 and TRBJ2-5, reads DGGITQSPKYLFRKEGQNVTLSCEQNLNHDAMYWYRQDPGQGLRLIYYSQIVNDFQKGDIAEGYSVSREKKESFPLTVTSAQKNPTAFYLCASSTLGSVRETQYFGPGTRLLVL.

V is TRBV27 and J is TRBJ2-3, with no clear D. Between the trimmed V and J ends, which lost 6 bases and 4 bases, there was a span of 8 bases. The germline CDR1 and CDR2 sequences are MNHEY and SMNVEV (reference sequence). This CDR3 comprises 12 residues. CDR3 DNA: TGTGCCAGCAGATTGAATCCAGATACGCAGTATTTT. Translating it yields CASRLNPDTQYF.

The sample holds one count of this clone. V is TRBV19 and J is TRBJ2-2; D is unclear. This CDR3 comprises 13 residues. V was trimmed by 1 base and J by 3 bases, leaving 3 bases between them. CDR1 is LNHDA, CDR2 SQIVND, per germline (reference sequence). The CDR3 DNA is TGTGCCAGTAGTATAGGACACACCGGGGAGCTGTTTTTT. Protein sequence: CASSIGHTGELFF.

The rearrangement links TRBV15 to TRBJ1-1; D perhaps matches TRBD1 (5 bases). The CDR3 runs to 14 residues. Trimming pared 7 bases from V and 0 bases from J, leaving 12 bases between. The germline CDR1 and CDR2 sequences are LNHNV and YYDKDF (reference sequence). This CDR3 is CATKTTAMNTEAFF. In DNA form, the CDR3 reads TGTGCCACCAAGACGACAGCCATGAACACTGAAGCTTTCTTT. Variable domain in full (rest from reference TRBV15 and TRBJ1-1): DAMVIQNPRYQVTQFGKPVTLSCSQTLNHNVMYWYQQKSSQAPKLLFHYYDKDFNNEADTPDNFQSRRPNTSFCFLDIRSPGLGDTAMYLCATKTTAMNTEAFFGQGTRLTVV.

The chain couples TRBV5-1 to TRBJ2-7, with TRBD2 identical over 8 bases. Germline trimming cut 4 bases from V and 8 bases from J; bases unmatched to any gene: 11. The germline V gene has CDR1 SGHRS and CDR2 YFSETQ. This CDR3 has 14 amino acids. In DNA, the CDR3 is TGCGCCAGCAGCGTGACTAGCGATGTACCGCAGCAGTACTTC. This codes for CASSVTSDVPQQYF.

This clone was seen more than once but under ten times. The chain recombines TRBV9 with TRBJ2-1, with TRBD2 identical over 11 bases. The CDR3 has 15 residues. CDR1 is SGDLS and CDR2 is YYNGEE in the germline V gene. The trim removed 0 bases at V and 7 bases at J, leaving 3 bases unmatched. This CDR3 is CASSVGVAGGNEQFF. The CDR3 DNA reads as TGTGCCAGCAGCGTAGGTGTAGCGGGAGGGAATGAGCAGTTCTTC.

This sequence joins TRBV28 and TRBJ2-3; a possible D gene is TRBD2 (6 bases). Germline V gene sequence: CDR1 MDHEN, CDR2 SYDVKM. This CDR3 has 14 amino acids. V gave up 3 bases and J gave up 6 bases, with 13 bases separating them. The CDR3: CASSFGGRGDTQYF. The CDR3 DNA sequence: TGTGCCAGCAGTTTCGGAGGGAGAGGTGATACGCAGTATTTT.

The CDR3: CATTAGTAENIQYF. The CDR3 DNA reads TGTGCCACCACCGCCGGGACAGCGGAAAACATTCAGTACTTC. The V gene is TRBV5-4, the J gene TRBJ2-4; 7 nucleotides align to TRBD1. Germline V gene sequence: CDR1 SGHNT, CDR2 YYREEE (reference sequence). This CDR3 is 14 amino acids long. Trimming took 9 bases from V and 5 from J; bases not matched to a gene: 11.

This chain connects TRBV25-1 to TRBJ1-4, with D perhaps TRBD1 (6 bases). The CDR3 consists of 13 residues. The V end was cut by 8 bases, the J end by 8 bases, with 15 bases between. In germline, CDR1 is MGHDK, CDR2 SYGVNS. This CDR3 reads CASQVDRSEKLFF. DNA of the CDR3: TGTGCCAGCCAAGTCGACAGGAGCGAAAAACTGTTTTTT.

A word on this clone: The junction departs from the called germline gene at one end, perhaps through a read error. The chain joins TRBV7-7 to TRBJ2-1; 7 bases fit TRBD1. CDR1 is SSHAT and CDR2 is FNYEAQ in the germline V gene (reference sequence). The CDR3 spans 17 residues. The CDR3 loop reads CASSLDVGRGYYNEQFF. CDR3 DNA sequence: TGTGCTAGCAGCTTAGACGTTGGCAGGGGGTACTACAATGAGCAGTTCTTC.